The rows below give T cell receptor beta chains drawn from one sample of a study of blood T cell repertoires in COVID-19. Measured with immunoSEQ multiplex PCR; TCRdb has only the in-frame clones, and not every one. Among fewer than 350,000 clones listed, over 80% were seen once. Sequencing was done on a sample of PBMCs or T cells enriched from blood (not recorded which). The receptors come from a woman aged 25 to 39 with acute COVID-19. The CDR3 runs from the conserved cysteine through the conserved F or W. The D gene is left open where the match is weak. Clone sizes are given selectively: once, few, many, or a class where the clone is expanded.

clone size: .; D gene: .; V gene: TRBV19; J gene: TRBJ1-1; CDR3 protein: CASKSTAPMGRTEAFF; CDR3 DNA: TGTGCCAGTAAATCGACAGCACCGATGGGGAGGACTGAAGCTTTCTTT
clone size: once; D gene: TRBD2; V gene: TRBV28; J gene: TRBJ2-6; CDR3 protein: CASFSPAGTGGVLTF; CDR3 DNA: TGTGCCAGCTTTTCCCCTGCGGGGACGGGGGGCGTCCTGACTTTC
clone size: .; D gene: TRBD2; V gene: TRBV7-2; J gene: TRBJ2-7; CDR3 protein: CASSELGTKRYEQYF; CDR3 DNA: TGTGCCAGCAGCGAACTCGGGACTAAACGCTACGAGCAGTACTTC
clone size: few; D gene: .; V gene: TRBV27; J gene: TRBJ2-7; CDR3 protein: CASSYRSGSYEQYF; CDR3 DNA: TGTGCCAGCAGTTACCGCTCGGGTTCCTACGAGCAGTACTTC
clone size: .; D gene: .; V gene: TRBV18; J gene: TRBJ2-7; CDR3 protein: CASSPSGEQYF; CDR3 DNA: TGTGCCAGCTCACCATCGGGGGAGCAGTACTTC
clone size: once; D gene: TRBD2; V gene: TRBV15; J gene: TRBJ2-1; CDR3 protein: CATSRDRGAGYNEQFF; CDR3 DNA: TGTGCCACCAGCAGAGATCGCGGAGCGGGGTACAATGAGCAGTTCTTC
clone size: many; D gene: .; V gene: TRBV19; J gene: TRBJ1-4; CDR3 protein: CASSPGRTTTNEKLFF; CDR3 DNA: TGTGCCAGTAGCCCCGGAAGGACTACAACTAATGAAAAACTGTTTTTT
clone size: .; D gene: TRBD1; V gene: TRBV7-3; J gene: TRBJ2-3; CDR3 protein: CASSYQGVGADTQYF; CDR3 DNA: TGTGCCAGCAGCTACCAGGGGGTAGGCGCAGATACGCAGTATTTT
clone size: .; D gene: .; V gene: TRBV7-6; J gene: TRBJ1-4; CDR3 protein: CASSLETTTNEKLFF; CDR3 DNA: TGTGCCAGCAGCTTAGAAACAACAACTAATGAAAAACTGTTTTTT
clone size: .; D gene: .; V gene: TRBV4-2; J gene: TRBJ1-6; CDR3 protein: CASSQDPPGSNSPLHF; CDR3 DNA: TGTGCCAGCAGCCAAGATCCGCCAGGGTCGAATTCACCCCTCCACTTT
clone size: .; D gene: .; V gene: TRBV9; J gene: TRBJ2-3; CDR3 protein: CASSAQGRIADTQYF; CDR3 DNA: TGTGCCAGCAGCGCACAGGGCAGAATCGCAGATACGCAGTATTTT
clone size: .; D gene: .; V gene: TRBV14; J gene: TRBJ1-1; CDR3 protein: CASSPSGTEAFF; CDR3 DNA: TGTGCCAGCAGCCCCTCCGGCACTGAAGCTTTCTTT
clone size: once; D gene: .; V gene: TRBV4-1; J gene: TRBJ2-3; CDR3 protein: CASSQGPAPGTQYF; CDR3 DNA: TGCGCCAGCAGCCAAGGGCCTGCCCCAGGTACGCAGTATTTT
clone size: .; D gene: .; V gene: TRBV15; J gene: TRBJ1-1; CDR3 protein: CATSNLGTEAFF; CDR3 DNA: TGTGCCACCAGTAACCTCGGGACTGAAGCTTTCTTT
clone size: .; D gene: TRBD2; V gene: TRBV7-2; J gene: TRBJ2-7; CDR3 protein: CASSLVASGGAYEQYF; CDR3 DNA: TGTGCCAGCAGCTTAGTTGCCTCGGGGGGTGCCTACGAGCAGTACTTC
clone size: .; D gene: .; V gene: TRBV7-2; J gene: TRBJ2-7; CDR3 protein: CASSLTFEQYF; CDR3 DNA: TGTGCCAGCAGCTTGACATTCGAGCAGTACTTC
clone size: .; D gene: TRBD1; V gene: TRBV4-1; J gene: TRBJ1-2; CDR3 protein: CASSQVTGATNYGYTF; CDR3 DNA: TGCGCCAGCAGCCAAGTTACAGGGGCCACTAACTATGGCTACACCTTC
clone size: .; D gene: TRBD1; V gene: TRBV24-1; J gene: TRBJ2-1; CDR3 protein: CATSDFRGQDNEQFF; CDR3 DNA: TGTGCCACCAGTGATTTTCGGGGACAGGACAATGAGCAGTTCTTC
clone size: .; D gene: TRBD1; V gene: TRBV11-2; J gene: TRBJ2-1; CDR3 protein: CASSLVGGTGTGTYNEQFF; CDR3 DNA: TGTGCCAGCAGCTTAGTAGGGGGTACCGGGACAGGGACGTACAATGAGCAGTTCTTC
clone size: .; D gene: .; V gene: TRBV3-1/TRBV3-2; J gene: TRBJ2-1; CDR3 protein: CASSLSGYNEQFF; CDR3 DNA: TGTGCCAGCAGCCTAAGCGGCTACAATGAGCAGTTCTTC
clone size: once; D gene: TRBD1; V gene: TRBV11-2; J gene: TRBJ2-1; CDR3 protein: CASSVTGTGTLFEQFF; CDR3 DNA: TGTGCCAGCAGCGTTACCGGGACAGGGACCCTCTTTGAGCAGTTCTTC
clone size: .; D gene: .; V gene: TRBV4-2; J gene: TRBJ1-5; CDR3 protein: CASSNGGTSNQPQHF; CDR3 DNA: TGTGCCAGCAGCAACGGCGGGACGAGCAATCAGCCCCAGCATTTT
clone size: .; D gene: TRBD2; V gene: TRBV5-1; J gene: TRBJ2-3; CDR3 protein: CASSLVLAGDTQYF; CDR3 DNA: TGCGCCAGCAGCTTGGTACTAGCGGGAGATACGCAGTATTTT
clone size: .; D gene: .; V gene: TRBV7-3; J gene: TRBJ1-1; CDR3 protein: CASSLAAGTEAFF; CDR3 DNA: TGTGCCAGCAGCTTAGCGGCGGGCACTGAAGCTTTCTTT
clone size: .; D gene: TRBD1; V gene: TRBV9; J gene: TRBJ1-3; CDR3 protein: CASSPRTGTAGNTIYF; CDR3 DNA: TGTGCCAGCAGCCCACGGACCGGGACAGCTGGAAACACCATATATTTT